These 17 T cell receptor beta chains came from one sample sequenced in a study of CD8 T cells in Susac syndrome. Reverse transcription of roughly 0.45 to 1 ug RNA was carried out with random hexamers. TCRdb reprocessed the immunoSEQ multiplex PCR reads via MiXCR and lists one record per CDR3 protein. Among 350,000 to 550,000 distinct CDR3 sequences listed, around 85% were seen once. Specimen: CD8+ T cells from PBMCs. The receptor set was obtained from a human donor with multiple sclerosis.

The V and J genes are TRBV29-1 and TRBJ2-7; 10 bases match TRBD2. The CDR3 is made up of 17 amino acids. Trimming at V came to 4 bases and at J to 2 bases, leaving 14 bases not matched to a gene. The germline V gene encodes CDR1 SQVTM and CDR2 ANQGSEA. The DNA for the CDR3 is TGCAGCGTTGTCCCTAGCGGGAGCAGGGCCATCACCTACGAGCAGTACTTC. This translates into CSVVPSGSRAITYEQYF.

The chain couples TRBV29-1 to TRBJ2-2; D possibly corresponds to TRBD1 (6 bases). This CDR3 contains 13 residues. The V and J ends lost 4 bases and 5 bases respectively, with 11 bases between them. Germline assignment: CDR1 SQVTM and CDR2 ANQGSEA. CDR3 DNA sequence: TGCAGCGTTGTGAGGACAGTGACCGGGGAGCTGTTTTTT. Protein product: CSVVRTVTGELFF.

V and J are TRBV27 and TRBJ2-7, with D perhaps TRBD2 (5 bases). The CDR3 consists of 15 residues. Trimming shortened V by 0 bases and J by 0 bases, and 9 bases separated the two germline ends. Germline values: CDR1 MNHEY, CDR2 SMNVEV (reference sequence). The CDR3 loop is CASSLSPTSSYEQYF. CDR3 in DNA: TGTGCCAGCAGTTTATCGCCCACTAGCTCCTACGAGCAGTACTTC.

This chain connects TRBV30 to TRBJ2-7; tentatively, D is TRBD1 (7 bases). Germline values: CDR1 GTSNPN, CDR2 SVGIG (reference sequence). V was shortened by 2 bases and J by 9 bases, with 17 bases between the two germline ends. The CDR3 consists of 13 residues. CDR3 region: CAWSYGGGDGQYF. CDR3 coding DNA: TGTGCCTGGAGTTATGGAGGGGGCGATGGGCAGTACTTC.

The V call is TRBV10-3, the J call TRBJ1-2; TRBD1 is a possible D gene (5 bases). The ends were cut back, 0 bases at V and 4 bases at J, with 15 bases in the middle. This CDR3 region has 16 residues. The germline V gene has CDR1 ENHRY and CDR2 SYGVKD. This chain's CDR3 is CAISESLGGTAYGYTF. The CDR3 region has the DNA TGTGCCATCAGTGAGTCGTTAGGTGGGACGGCCTATGGCTACACCTTC.

The chain joins TRBV6-1 to TRBJ1-1; D perhaps matches TRBD1 (5 bases). Germline V gene sequence: CDR1 MNHNS, CDR2 SASEGT. This CDR3 spans 15 amino acids. V shed 4 bases and J shed 4 bases, with 16 bases lying between them. The CDR3 spells CASSGKVGVGTEAFF. The DNA for the CDR3 is TGTGCCAGCAGTGGTAAGGTAGGGGTGGGCACTGAAGCTTTCTTT.

V and J are TRBV7-6 and TRBJ1-1; 9 positions agree with TRBD1. Germline loops: CDR1 SGHVS, CDR2 FNYEAQ. V shed 4 bases, J shed 3 bases, and the junction held 9 bases outside the gene matches. The CDR3 sequence is 16 residues long. Here the CDR3 reads CASSSPGTGIDTEAFF. The CDR3 coding sequence is TGTGCCAGCAGCTCCCCCGGGACAGGGATCGACACTGAAGCTTTCTTT.

J is TRBJ2-7 and V is TRBV30; the D is unclear. V gave up 3 bases and J gave up 1 base, with 7 bases separating them. This CDR3 is built from 12 residues. Germline assignment: CDR1 GTSNPN and CDR2 SVGIG (reference sequence). The CDR3 sequence is CAWSIVSYEQYF. As DNA, the CDR3 is TGTGCCTGGAGCATTGTGTCCTACGAGCAGTACTTC.

V gene TRBV6-5 combines with J gene TRBJ2-1, with 11 bases identical to TRBD2. J lost 2 bases, V lost 0 bases, and 0 bases had no gene match. The CDR3 consists of 16 residues. CDR1 and CDR2 (germline): MNHEY, SVGAGI. The CDR3 here is CASSYSTSGAYNEQFF. The CDR3 region has the DNA TGTGCCAGCAGTTACTCGACTAGCGGGGCCTACAATGAGCAGTTCTTC.

This clonotype was seen once. The gene calls are TRBV4-1 and TRBJ1-1; the D is unclear. The CDR3 has 14 residues. The V gene lost 0 bases and the J gene lost 1 base, with 6 bases spanning the gap. Germline values: CDR1 MGHRA, CDR2 YSYEKL. CDR3 nucleotides: TGCGCCAGCAGCCAAGATGCAGCGAACACTGAAGCTTTCTTT. As protein: CASSQDAANTEAFF.

This clonotype showed up just a few times. J is TRBJ2-7 and V is TRBV19; 9 nucleotides match TRBD2. Germline CDR1 LNHDA, CDR2 SQIVND (reference sequence). The CDR3 has 15 residues. V shed 3 bases, J shed 0 bases, and the junction held 3 bases outside the gene matches. The CDR3 bases are TGTGCCAGTAGTATCATAGCGGGAGACTCCTACGAGCAGTACTTC. As protein: CASSIIAGDSYEQYF.

J is TRBJ2-1 and V is TRBV11-2; 15 nucleotides match TRBD2. Trimming at V came to 1 base and at J to 6 bases, leaving 4 bases not matched to a gene. This CDR3 spans 17 amino acids. In germline, CDR1 is SGHAT, CDR2 FQNNGV. The CDR3 DNA follows: TGTGCCAGCAGCTTAGGACGGACTAGCGGGAGGGCCAATGAGCAGTTCTTC. It translates to CASSLGRTSGRANEQFF.

J is TRBJ1-1 and V is TRBV6-6; no reliable D call. The CDR3 consists of 13 residues. V lost 10 bases to trimming and J lost 0 bases, with 12 bases between them. From germline, CDR1 is MNHNY and CDR2 SVGAGI (reference sequence). The CDR3 DNA reads as TGTGCCACCCTTGGGAGTATGAACACTGAAGCTTTCTTT. Protein: CATLGSMNTEAFF.

The table lists this clonotype with a count of one. The rearrangement links TRBV6-1 to TRBJ1-5; unclear D gene. The CDR3 runs 17 residues. CDR1 and CDR2 (germline): MNHNS, SASEGT. V lost 1 base, J lost 2 bases, and 15 bases lay in between. The CDR3 region is CASSEGVGSGGNQPQHF. CDR3 bases: TGTGCCAGCAGTGAAGGGGTTGGCAGTGGTGGCAATCAGCCCCAGCATTTT.

The chain is built from TRBV11-2 and TRBJ1-2, with D perhaps TRBD1 (5 bases). V was trimmed by 5 bases and J by 1 base, leaving 20 bases between them. Germline V CDR1 and CDR2: SGHAT, FQNNGV. This CDR3 comprises 17 residues. CDR3 protein: CASSPFGSAGGNYGYTF. The DNA for the CDR3 is TGTGCCAGCAGCCCATTTGGGAGTGCCGGGGGTAACTATGGCTACACCTTC.

In regard to this clonotype: A junction end diverges from the germline sequence, so it may reflect a read error. This chain uses TRBV29-1 with TRBJ2-7, with a possible D match to TRBD1 (6 bases). This CDR3 region has 14 residues. Germline values: CDR1 SQVTM, CDR2 ANQGSEA. DNA for the CDR3: TGCAGCGCTGAAACCGGGACAAGCACCTACGAGCAGTACTTC. Translated: CSAETGTSTYEQYF.

V is TRBV6-1 and J is TRBJ1-2, with 10 bases that match TRBD1. Trimming took 11 bases from V and 4 from J; bases not matched to a gene: 16. Germline V gene lookup returns CDR1 MNHNS and CDR2 SASEGT. CDR3 length: 16 residues. As DNA, the CDR3 is TGTGCCTCCCTGGGGACAGGGGCCGGGGGGGGCTATGGCTACACCTTC. Translation gives CASLGTGAGGGYGYTF.